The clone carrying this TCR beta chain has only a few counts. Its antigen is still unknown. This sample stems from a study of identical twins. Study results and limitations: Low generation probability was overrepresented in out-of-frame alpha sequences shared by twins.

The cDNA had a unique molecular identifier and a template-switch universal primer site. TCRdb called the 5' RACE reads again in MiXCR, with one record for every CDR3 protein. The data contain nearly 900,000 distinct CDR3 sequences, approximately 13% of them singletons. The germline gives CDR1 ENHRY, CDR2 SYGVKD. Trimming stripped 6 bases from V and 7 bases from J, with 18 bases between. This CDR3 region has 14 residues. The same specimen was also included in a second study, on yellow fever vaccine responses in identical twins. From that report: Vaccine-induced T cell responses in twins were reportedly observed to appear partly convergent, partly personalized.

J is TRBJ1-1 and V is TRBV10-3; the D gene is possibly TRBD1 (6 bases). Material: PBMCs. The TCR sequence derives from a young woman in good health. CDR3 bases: TGTGCCATCAGAGGGACTGTTCAGGGGAATGAAGCTTTCTTT. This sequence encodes CAIRGTVQGNEAFF.